The 30 T cell receptor beta chains listed next were all sequenced from one sample in a study of metastatic and nonmetastatic thyroid tumors. TCRdb re-processed the PCR reads through MiXCR. Counted here are approximately 58,000 clones, roughly 22% occurring once; the ten biggest clones make up roughly 4.2%. All patients were treatment-naive before thyroid surgery. Specimen: blood. These receptors were collected from a female donor with papillary thyroid cancer or a benign thyroid nodule (not recorded which). Some clones in this sample may be carry-over from other donors' samples.

Many counts were recorded for this clone. The gene calls are TRBV19 and TRBJ1-5; maybe TRBD1 (5 bases). The ends were cut back, 9 bases at V and 0 bases at J, with 12 bases in the middle. The CDR3 totals 14 residues. The germline V gene has CDR1 LNHDA and CDR2 SQIVND (reference sequence). The CDR3 DNA follows: TGTGCCAGCGGCGGCAGGGTTAGCAATCAGCCCCAGCATTTT. Protein: CASGGRVSNQPQHF.

A word on this clone: Mismatch with germline at one junction end may stem from a read error. This same CDR3 is encoded by further DNA sequences in the sample. The chain joins TRBV28 to TRBJ2-2, with D hard to call. The CDR3 runs to 15 residues. Germline V gives CDR1 MDHEN, CDR2 SYDVKM. This chain's CDR3 is CASSPRSVLPGELFF. The CDR3 bases are TGTGCTAGCAGTCCTCGGTCGGTCCTCCCAGGTGAGCTGTTTTTT.

This clone has ten or more counts. The rearrangement links TRBV19 to TRBJ1-5; D is undetermined. Trimming stripped 3 bases from V and 1 base from J, with 4 bases between. The CDR3 runs to 13 residues. Germline values: CDR1 LNHDA, CDR2 SQIVND (reference sequence). This CDR3 reads CASSISSNQPQHF. The CDR3 DNA reads TGTGCCAGTAGTATTTCCAGCAATCAGCCCCAGCATTTT.

This clone was seen many times. Distinct nucleotide sequences in the sample also encode this CDR3. This chain joins TRBV5-6 and TRBJ1-6; 8 bases align to TRBD1. CDR1 and CDR2 from the germline V gene are SGHDT and YYEEEE. The CDR3 spans 14 residues. Germline trimming cut 5 bases from V and 7 bases from J; bases unmatched to any gene: 5. In nucleotides, the CDR3 is TGTGCCAGCAGTTCGGACAGGGAGAATTCACCCCTCCACTTT. It translates to CASSSDRENSPLHF.

In this sample, this clone turned up a few times. A read error may account for a junction end that differs from germline. V usage is TRBV10-3 and J usage is TRBJ2-7; 8 bases align to TRBD1. CDR3 length: 16 amino acids. CDR1 and CDR2 (germline): ENHRY, SYGVKD. Here the CDR3 reads CAGRIDRTGISYGQYF. In DNA form, the CDR3 reads TGTGCGGGGCGGATTGACAGGACAGGGATTTCCTACGGGCAGTACTTC.

This clone was detected ten times or more. This chain uses TRBV12-3 or TRBV12-4 with TRBJ2-3; possibly TRBD1 for D (6 bases). V was pared by 7 bases and J by 5 bases, with 13 bases between. The CDR3 has 13 residues. The CDR3 DNA reads TGTGCCAGCACTAGACAGGTTGAAGATACGCAGTATTTT. Protein: CASTRQVEDTQYF.

This clone was seen ten or more times. The rearrangement joins TRBV20-1 to TRBJ1-2; 10 bases line up with TRBD1. V lost 4 bases and J lost 8; bases outside the gene matches: 13. The CDR3 contains 15 residues. Germline V gives CDR1 DFQATT, CDR2 SNEGSKA (reference sequence). CDR3: CSAKNPTTGGQGYTF. CDR3 bases: TGCAGTGCTAAGAATCCGACGACAGGGGGCCAGGGCTACACCTTC.

This chain joins TRBV9 and TRBJ2-1; D is undetermined. This CDR3 is 15 amino acids long. The ends were cut back, 0 bases at V and 2 bases at J, with 9 bases in the middle. Looked up from germline, CDR1 is SGDLS and CDR2 is YYNGEE. Here the CDR3 DNA reads TGTGCCAGCAGCGTAGGTTACTATACCTACAATGAGCAGTTCTTC. It translates to CASSVGYYTYNEQFF.

The table lists this clone with many counts. This CDR3 reads CSARPNVGELFF. CDR3 nucleotide sequence: TGCAGTGCTAGACCCAACGTCGGGGAGCTGTTTTTT. V is TRBV20-1 and J is TRBJ2-2; no reliable D call. The length of the CDR3 is 12 residues. The germline V and J ends were trimmed by 2 bases and 7 bases, with 8 bases remaining between them. The V gene's germline CDR1 is DFQATT and CDR2 SNEGSKA (reference sequence).

There are many counts of this clone. The chain is built from TRBV28 and TRBJ2-5; D unclear. From germline, CDR1 is MDHEN and CDR2 SYDVKM. There are 11 residues in the CDR3. V was pared by 5 bases and J by 6 bases, with 7 bases between. CDR3 residues: CASSRKQTQYF. For the CDR3, the DNA is TGTGCCAGCAGTAGGAAGCAGACCCAGTACTTC.

As to this clone: It may be a read error: a sequence one base away is much more abundant. This chain links TRBV27 with TRBJ2-1; D might be TRBD2 (6 bases). Trimming stripped 8 bases from V and 7 bases from J, with 18 bases between. Germline values: CDR1 MNHEY, CDR2 SMNVEV (reference sequence). The CDR3 covers 14 residues. The CDR3 loop is CASYGTHSRNEQFF. The CDR3 nucleotides are TGTGCCAGCTATGGGACTCACAGTAGGAATGAGCAGTTCTTC.

This clone was detected ten times or more. The chain uses TRBV27 and TRBJ2-7; D gene ambiguous. CDR3 length equals 12 residues. Trimming shortened V by 5 bases and J by 3 bases, and 8 bases separated the two germline ends. Per germline, CDR1 MNHEY and CDR2 SMNVEV (reference sequence). CDR3 bases: TGTGCCAGCAGTGACCACAACTACGAGCAGTACTTC. This sequence encodes CASSDHNYEQYF.

At least ten counts were recorded for this clone. The chain uses TRBV27 and TRBJ2-7; 9 nucleotides match TRBD2. With 3 bases clipped from V and 0 bases from J, the junction kept 12 bases outside the gene matches. This CDR3 contains 18 residues. CDR1 is MNHEY, CDR2 SMNVEV, per germline (reference sequence). As DNA, the CDR3 is TGTGCCAGCAGTTTCGGACCGACCCTAGCGGGAAACTCCTACGAGCAGTACTTC. Translating it yields CASSFGPTLAGNSYEQYF.

A few counts support this clone. This sequence joins TRBV28 and TRBJ1-2; D unclear. The germline V and J ends were trimmed by 2 bases and 1 base, with 5 bases remaining between them. CDR1 MDHEN and CDR2 SYDVKM come from the germline V gene. The CDR3 sequence is 13 residues long. The CDR3 DNA reads as TGTGCCAGCAGTTTAACCAGTAACTATGGCTACACCTTC. It is translated as CASSLTSNYGYTF.

This clone was seen repeatedly, ten times or more. The chain recombines TRBV9 with TRBJ1-1; D not certain. V dropped 0 bases and J dropped 5 bases, with 14 bases sitting between them. Germline CDR1 and CDR2: SGDLS and YYNGEE. There are 15 residues in the CDR3. The CDR3 nucleotides read TGTGCCAGCAGCGTAGGCGCGGTCCGCGGGACTGAAGCTTTCTTT. As protein: CASSVGAVRGTEAFF.

This clone was seen repeatedly, ten times or more. The gene calls are TRBV5-1 and TRBJ1-2, with D uncertain. Deletions cut 1 base from V and 0 bases from J, with 7 bases between. The CDR3 runs to 14 residues. CDR1 is SGHRS and CDR2 is YFSETQ in the germline V gene. CDR3: CASSLSTPNYGYTF. Written as DNA, the CDR3 is TGCGCCAGCAGCTTGTCGACCCCTAACTATGGCTACACCTTC. Full variable domain (rest looked up from reference TRBV5-1 and TRBJ1-2): KAGVTQTPRYLIKTRGQQVTLSCSPISGHRSVSWYQQTPGQGLQFLFEYFSETQRNKGNFPGRFSGRQFSNSRSEMNVSTLELGDSALYLCASSLSTPNYGYTFGSGTRLTVV.

The chain carries TRBV25-1 and TRBJ2-7, with 8 bases fitting TRBD1. The J segment lost 11 bases and the V segment lost 5 bases, leaving 14 bases of the junction unmatched. The CDR3 runs 14 residues. Germline CDR1 MGHDK, CDR2 SYGVNS. The CDR3 region is CASSPQTGDDGKYF. The DNA for the CDR3 is TGTGCCAGCAGTCCCCAGACAGGGGATGACGGGAAGTACTTC.

This clone was seen at least ten times. The chain links TRBV29-1 to TRBJ2-7; 9 nucleotides agree with TRBD1. The CDR3 runs to 14 residues. J was trimmed by 3 bases and V by 3 bases; bases with no gene match: 6. Germline CDR1 and CDR2: SQVTM and ANQGSEA. This CDR3 reads CSVDPGQGRYEQYF. CDR3 in DNA: TGCAGCGTTGACCCGGGACAGGGCCGCTACGAGCAGTACTTC.

This clone showed up many times. The chain joins TRBV6-1 to TRBJ2-3; a possible D gene is TRBD2 (5 bases). The CDR3 covers 12 residues. Germline V gene sequence: CDR1 MNHNS, CDR2 SASEGT. V gave up 8 bases and J gave up 5 bases, with 11 bases separating them. CDR3 coding DNA: TGTGCCAGCTCTTCGGGGAGAGATACGCAGTATTTT. Amino acids: CASSSGRDTQYF.

This clone was seen ten or more times. Other DNA sequences in this sample translate to the same CDR3. This chain joins TRBV10-3 and TRBJ2-7; 7 nucleotides agree with TRBD1. The V and J ends lost 4 bases and 3 bases, in that order; junction bases with no gene match: 3. Germline V lookup: CDR1 ENHRY, CDR2 SYGVKD. The CDR3 is 13 amino acids. CDR3 amino acids: CAISVTGDYEQYF. Here the CDR3 DNA reads TGTGCCATCAGTGTTACAGGGGACTACGAGCAGTACTTC.

Notes on this clone: One end of the junction fails to match germline, which may point to a read error. The rearrangement links TRBV2 to TRBJ2-7; D unresolved. Germline-derived CDR1 and CDR2 are SNHLY and FYNNEI. This CDR3 contains 15 residues. CDR3 residues: CASSESSAANYDQYF. CDR3 sequence (DNA): TGTGCCAGCAGTGAATCTTCTGCGGCCAACTACGATCAGTACTTC. Full variable domain (remainder filled in from reference TRBV2 and TRBJ2-7): EPEVTQTPSHQVTQMGQEVILRCVPISNHLYFYWYRQILGQKVEFLVSFYNNEISEKSEIFDDQFSVERPDGSNFTLKIRSTKLEDSAMYFCASSESSAANYDQYFGPGTRLTVT.

A single count supports this clone. The V gene is TRBV28, the J gene TRBJ2-1; 7 bases fit TRBD2. Germline CDR1 and CDR2: MDHEN and SYDVKM. V was clipped by 7 bases and J by 5 bases; unmatched bases: 14. The CDR3 consists of 16 residues. CDR3 bases: TGTGCCAGCATCGGACTTGGACTAGGGCCCAACAATGAGCAGTTCTTC. Amino acid sequence: CASIGLGLGPNNEQFF.

This clone was seen a few times. The conserved phenylalanine or tryptophan normally closing the CDR3 is absent here, so this likely arose from a read error. The chain has TRBV7-2 and TRBJ1-3; TRBD1 might be the D (5 bases). Trimming removed 1 base at V and 13 bases at J, with 14 bases between. Germline values: CDR1 SGHTA, CDR2 FQGNSA. CDR3 length equals 13 residues. CDR3 residues: CASSLGSWGTIYV. In DNA, the CDR3 is TGTGCCAGCAGCTTAGGGAGCTGGGGCACAATATATGTT.

This clone was seen repeatedly, ten times or more. V gene TRBV7-9 combines with J gene TRBJ2-1, with D perhaps TRBD1 or TRBD2 (5 bases each). The V end was cut by 1 base, the J end by 7 bases, with 11 bases between. Germline V lookup: CDR1 SEHNR, CDR2 FQNEAQ (reference sequence). CDR3 size: 14 residues. The CDR3 sequence is CASSLVLGANEQFF. CDR3 coding DNA: TGTGCCAGCAGCTTAGTACTAGGGGCGAATGAGCAGTTCTTC.

On this clone itself: A read error may produce the germline difference seen at one junction end. The chain has TRBV24-1 and TRBJ2-1; D gene uncertain. The CDR3 sequence is 19 residues long. Germline assignment: CDR1 KGHDR and CDR2 SFDVKD. The CDR3 DNA is TGTGCCACAAGTGATCCCTCTACCGCCCGAGCCAGCTCCTACAATGAGCAGTTCTTC. It translates to CATSDPSTARASSYNEQFF.

There are many counts of this clone. CDR3 protein: CASSDPLRGLREKLFF. The CDR3 nucleotides are TGTGCCAGCAGTGACCCCCTCAGGGGGTTAAGAGAAAAACTGTTTTTT. The genes are TRBV2 and TRBJ1-4, with 7 bases that match TRBD1. This CDR3 is 16 amino acids long. CDR1 SNHLY and CDR2 FYNNEI come from the germline V gene. The trim removed 3 bases at V and 8 bases at J, leaving 12 bases unmatched.

The sample holds many counts of this clone. This chain connects TRBV9 to TRBJ2-7, with D uncertain. CDR3 length: 14 residues. CDR1 SGDLS and CDR2 YYNGEE come from the germline V gene. Trimming cost V 4 bases and J 1 base, with 12 bases left between them. The CDR3 loop is CASSPRLESYEQYF. The CDR3 nucleotides read TGTGCCAGCAGCCCCCGGTTGGAATCCTACGAGCAGTACTTC.

The table lists this clone with a few counts. This could be a read error, since a much larger clone is one nucleotide away. Other DNA sequences in this sample translate to the same CDR3. The V call is TRBV7-8, the J call TRBJ2-5, with 7 bases that match TRBD1. Germline V gene lookup returns CDR1 SGHVS and CDR2 FQNEAQ. The CDR3 has 16 amino acids. CDR3 protein: CASSLEGQSYEETQYF. The CDR3 DNA sequence: TGTGCCAGCAGCTTAGAGGGACAGTCTTACGAGGAGACACAGTACTTC.

This clone has at least ten counts. This sequence joins TRBV9 and TRBJ2-5; the D is unclear. The CDR3 consists of 14 residues. Germline assignment: CDR1 SGDLS and CDR2 YYNGEE. V was cut by 2 bases and J by 1 base, with 9 bases left in between. CDR3 bases: TGTGCCAGCAGCGTGCGGCAGGTCCAAGAGACCCAGTACTTC. Residues: CASSVRQVQETQYF.

CDR3 protein: CASSAEGTVDSCYTF. As DNA, the CDR3 is TGTGCCAGCAGCGCCGAAGGGACAGTAGACTCTTGCTACACCTTC. The gene calls are TRBV7-2 and TRBJ1-2; 7 bases match TRBD1. With 5 bases clipped from V and 9 bases from J, the junction kept 15 bases outside the gene matches. The CDR3 covers 15 residues. Germline lookup yields CDR1 SGHTA and CDR2 FQGNSA. The full variable domain, rest sourced from reference TRBV7-2 and TRBJ1-2, is GAGVSQSPSNKVTEKGKDVELRCDPISGHTALYWYRQSLGQGLEFLIYFQGNSAPDKSGLPSDRFSAERTGGSVSTLTIQRTQQEDSAVYLCASSAEGTVDSCYTFGSGTRLTVV.